This TCR beta chain was captured by sequencing in a study (dated by TCRdb to between 2021 and 2022). The germline V gene (reference sequence) provides CDR1 GTSNPN and CDR2 SVGIG. Cut back by 3 bases and 2 bases, the V and J ends lie 16 bases apart. The CDR3 contains 15 residues, cysteine and phenylalanine counted. Only the CDR3 DNA is retained, 45 bases long and in frame from the first base. A note on this clone: The antigen it binds to is not known. Base qualities are not provided; no much larger clone lies one nucleotide away.

What the research found in general, with its limitations: Further investigation, including longitudinal sampling and assessment of a control group, is stated by the authors to be required.

TCR beta chain repertoires were profiled by survey-level sequencing on the immunoSEQ platform. The original methods were these. CDR3 amino acid length spectratypes and V-J pairing frequencies were compared, and repertoire diversity was measured with the inverse Simpson index. To annotate clonotypes specific to SARS-CoV-2, CMV, influenza A and EBV, TCR beta CDR3 sequences were compared against VDJdb. TCRdb took this table from immuneACCESS and kept in-frame rearrangements with V and J called. Such tables lack part of the clones; where checked against another copy, unresolved V genes explain under half of the gap, and the rest is unexplained. The V and J calls and clone size come from that table; D and trimming were worked out from the DNA. The sample table holds tens of thousands of clones, of which around 93% were seen once. Around 4.5% of the sample goes to the ten largest clones. PBMCs were isolated from peripheral blood, and TCR beta sequencing was performed on genomic DNA from unsorted PBMCs.

The TCR comes from a middle-aged man with rheumatoid arthritis. The V and J segments used are TRBV30 and TRBJ1-1, with no D gene named confidently. Sequencing used PBMCs. The CDR3 corresponds to CAWRIPVVRNTEAFF. The sequenced DNA: TGTGCCTGGAGGATCCCCGTGGTAAGAAACACTGAAGCTTTCTTT.